This entry lists 31 T cell receptor beta chains sequenced from one sample in a study of beta chain features in type 1 diabetes. Sequenced material consisted of expressed TCRB transcripts (all of the isolated RNA was reverse transcribed). Measured with immunoSEQ multiplex PCR; TCRdb has only the in-frame clones, and not every one. The table records 350,000 to 400,000 clones, about 15% of them present only once. The material sequenced was naive CD4+ T cells from blood. Every receptor here comes from a woman between 18 and 29 years old in good health.

This chain links TRBV10-3 with TRBJ2-3, with D uncertain. V lost 10 bases, J lost 4 bases, and 12 bases lay in between. In germline, CDR1 is ENHRY, CDR2 SYGVKD. This CDR3 has 12 amino acids. This CDR3 is CATSPGPDTQYF. The CDR3 DNA follows: TGTGCCACCTCGCCCGGTCCAGATACGCAGTATTTT.

CDR3 loop: CASCVSGTAFGYTF. CDR3 coding DNA: TGTGCCAGCTGCGTTTCCGGGACAGCCTTTGGCTACACCTTC. This chain uses TRBV6-6 with TRBJ1-2, with TRBD1 matching 7 bases. The germline CDR1 and CDR2 sequences are MNHNY and SVGAGI (reference sequence). The V and J ends lost 8 bases and 7 bases, in that order; junction bases with no gene match: 13. The CDR3 consists of 14 residues.

The chain carries TRBV2 and TRBJ1-1; D is unclear. This CDR3 has 13 residues. Germline V lookup: CDR1 SNHLY, CDR2 FYNNEI. Between the trimmed V and J ends, which lost 6 bases and 8 bases, there was a span of 16 bases. The CDR3 DNA is TGTGCCAGCAGGACTCTAAAGTTGGCGGAAGCTTTCTTT. This codes for CASRTLKLAEAFF.

The chain has TRBV4-3 and TRBJ2-1; 11 bases fit TRBD2. CDR3 length: 15 residues. In germline, CDR1 is LGHNA, CDR2 YSLEER. V shed 1 base, J shed 9 bases, and the junction held 5 bases outside the gene matches. Here the CDR3 DNA reads TGCGCCAGCAGCCAAGGCCTAGCGGGAGGTGGTGAGCAGTTCTTC. This sequence encodes CASSQGLAGGGEQFF.

V usage is TRBV9 and J usage is TRBJ2-1, with TRBD2 matching 8 bases. CDR3 length: 16 residues. The germline CDR1 and CDR2 sequences are SGDLS and YYNGEE. The V and J ends lost 4 bases and 6 bases, in that order; junction bases with no gene match: 12. The CDR3 DNA reads TGTGCCAGCAGCATGCAGCTAGCGGGTGGTGTCAATGAGCAGTTCTTC. The encoded protein is CASSMQLAGGVNEQFF.

This clone was seen only a few times. The chain combines TRBV7-9 with TRBJ1-1, with a tentative D call TRBD1 (5 bases). The CDR3 totals 12 residues. Per the germline V gene, CDR1 is SEHNR and CDR2 is FQNEAQ (reference sequence). V was shortened by 2 bases and J by 11 bases, with 12 bases between the two germline ends. In DNA form, the CDR3 reads TGTGCCAGCAGCTTACCTCCAGGGTGGGCTTTCTTT. Its translation: CASSLPPGWAFF.

The sample holds a few counts of this clone. The chain has TRBV29-1 and TRBJ2-7, with 11 bases identical to TRBD2. CDR3 length: 17 residues. V lost 5 bases to trimming and J lost 2 bases; unmatched junction nucleotides: 14. Germline V gene data show CDR1 as SQVTM and CDR2 as ANQGSEA. CDR3: CSVSYLYGTSGAYEQYF. The CDR3 DNA reads as TGCAGCGTTTCGTACCTCTACGGGACTAGCGGTGCCTACGAGCAGTACTTC.

The gene calls are TRBV4-3 and TRBJ2-7; no definite D call. The CDR3 is made up of 11 amino acids. V lost 7 bases and J 5 bases, leaving 9 bases between the germline ends. The germline V gene has CDR1 LGHNA and CDR2 YSLEER. The CDR3 sequence: CASKTQNEQYF. The CDR3 nucleotides are TGCGCCAGCAAAACCCAGAACGAGCAGTACTTC.

This chain uses TRBV30 with TRBJ2-7, with 7 positions matching TRBD1. Germline loops: CDR1 GTSNPN, CDR2 SVGIG (reference sequence). V lost 4 bases to trimming and J lost 4 bases; unmatched junction nucleotides: 4. The CDR3 contains 12 residues. The CDR3: CAWKGQSYEQYF. In nucleotides, the CDR3 is TGTGCCTGGAAGGGACAGAGTTACGAGCAGTACTTC.

This clone has just a few counts. V gene TRBV7-2 combines with J gene TRBJ2-1; D perhaps matches TRBD2 (5 bases). Between the trimmed V and J ends, which lost 5 bases and 4 bases, there was a span of 12 bases. The CDR3 has 14 residues. Per germline, CDR1 SGHTA and CDR2 FQGNSA. This CDR3 reads CASSVGLKYNEQFF. The CDR3 bases are TGTGCCAGCAGCGTAGGACTCAAATACAATGAGCAGTTCTTC.

CDR3 sequence: CASSLSTGTEAFF. CDR3 sequence (DNA): TGTGCCAGCAGCTTAAGCACAGGCACTGAAGCTTTCTTT. The gene calls are TRBV7-2 and TRBJ1-1, with D tentatively TRBD1 (5 bases). Trimming took off 2 bases at V and 4 bases at J, with 8 bases between the two ends. The V gene's germline CDR1 is SGHTA and CDR2 FQGNSA. The CDR3 contains 13 residues.

This rearrangement joins TRBV25-1 to TRBJ2-3, with 9 positions matching TRBD2. Germline V gene sequence: CDR1 MGHDK, CDR2 SYGVNS. V lost 4 bases, J lost 2 bases, and 4 bases stayed unmatched. The length of the CDR3 is 15 residues. The CDR3 region has the DNA TGTGCCAGCAGTGTACTAGCGGGTTTCACAGATACGCAGTATTTT. Translation: CASSVLAGFTDTQYF.

This sequence joins TRBV2 and TRBJ2-7; 13 positions match TRBD2. Germline CDR1 is SNHLY and CDR2 is FYNNEI. The CDR3 runs to 17 residues. The V gene end was trimmed by 3 bases and the J gene end by 2 bases; junction bases not matched to a gene: 7. This CDR3 is CASSDSTSGRPPYEQYF. The CDR3 nucleotides are TGTGCCAGCAGTGACTCGACTAGCGGGAGGCCGCCCTACGAGCAGTACTTC. The complete variable domain, with remaining parts taken from reference TRBV2 and TRBJ2-7, reads EPEVTQTPSHQVTQMGQEVILRCVPISNHLYFYWYRQILGQKVEFLVSFYNNEISEKSEIFDDQFSVERPDGSNFTLKIRSTKLEDSAMYFCASSDSTSGRPPYEQYFGPGTRLTVT.

This clone was found a few times. V and J are TRBV7-2 and TRBJ2-1; maybe TRBD1 (5 bases). The CDR3 consists of 17 residues. Per the germline V gene, CDR1 is SGHTA and CDR2 is FQGNSA. V was cut by 1 base and J by 1 base, with 14 bases left in between. DNA of the CDR3: TGTGCCAGCAGCTTAGTCTTCAGGGCGAGGTCCTACAATGAGCAGTTCTTC. Its protein is CASSLVFRARSYNEQFF.

This chain connects TRBV25-1 to TRBJ1-2; D ambiguous. The CDR3 totals 13 residues. The germline V gene has CDR1 MGHDK and CDR2 SYGVNS. The germline V and J ends were trimmed by 0 bases and 8 bases, with 10 bases remaining between them. This CDR3 reads CASSEYEGVGYTF. As DNA, the CDR3 is TGTGCCAGCAGTGAATACGAGGGAGTAGGCTACACCTTC.

This clone was seen only a few times. The chain has TRBV28 and TRBJ1-2; possible D gene TRBD1, 6 bases. The length of the CDR3 is 13 residues. The germline gives CDR1 MDHEN, CDR2 SYDVKM. Trimming stripped 3 bases from V and 7 bases from J, with 12 bases between. CDR3 amino acids: CASSFHRVGGYTF. DNA of the CDR3: TGTGCCAGCAGTTTCCACAGGGTCGGTGGCTACACCTTC.

A few counts support this clone. The V and J genes are TRBV7-9 and TRBJ1-3; 11 bases line up with TRBD1. Looked up from germline, CDR1 is SEHNR and CDR2 is FQNEAQ (reference sequence). J lost 2 bases, V lost 5 bases, and 11 bases had no gene match. The length of the CDR3 is 18 residues. The CDR3 protein is CASSKTGTGGLPGNTIYF. As DNA, the CDR3 is TGTGCCAGCAGCAAAACCGGGACAGGGGGATTACCTGGAAACACCATATATTTT.

This clone was counted between two and nine times. V and J are TRBV30 and TRBJ2-7; a possible D gene is TRBD2 (6 bases). The CDR3 loop spans 16 amino acids. Germline CDR1 reads GTSNPN; CDR2 reads SVGIG (reference sequence). Trimming took 2 bases from V and 1 from J, leaving 18 bases between them. The DNA for the CDR3 is TGTGCCTGGAGTCCTCTCGGGACTGCAGAATCCTACGAGCAGTACTTC. It yields the protein CAWSPLGTAESYEQYF. The whole variable domain, filled in from reference TRBV30 and TRBJ2-7, reads SQTIHQWPATLVQPVGSPLSLECTVEGTSNPNLYWYRQAAGRGLQLLFYSVGIGQISSEVPQNLSASRPQDRQFILSSKKLLLSDSGFYLCAWSPLGTAESYEQYFGPGTRLTVT.

The chain combines TRBV13 with TRBJ2-3, with 10 bases aligning to TRBD1. The junction had 2 bases not matched to a gene; V was cut back by 3 bases and J by 2 bases. Germline lookup yields CDR1 PRHDT and CDR2 FYEKMQ (reference sequence). CDR3 length equals 15 residues. The CDR3 here is CASSLGQGTTDTQYF. The CDR3 DNA reads as TGTGCCAGCAGCTTGGGACAGGGGACCACAGATACGCAGTATTTT.

The chain is built from TRBV15 and TRBJ2-7; D may be TRBD2 (5 bases). This CDR3 region has 17 residues. Germline assignment: CDR1 LNHNV and CDR2 YYDKDF (reference sequence). Deletions cut 1 base from V and 2 bases from J, with 18 bases between. CDR3 amino acids: CATSRVIPGGSTYEQYF. The CDR3 DNA reads as TGTGCCACCAGCAGAGTTATTCCCGGAGGATCTACCTACGAGCAGTACTTC. Full variable domain (remainder filled in from reference TRBV15 and TRBJ2-7): DAMVIQNPRYQVTQFGKPVTLSCSQTLNHNVMYWYQQKSSQAPKLLFHYYDKDFNNEADTPDNFQSRRPNTSFCFLDIRSPGLGDTAMYLCATSRVIPGGSTYEQYFGPGTRLTVT.

The chain recombines TRBV6-6 with TRBJ2-7; 7 positions agree with TRBD2. CDR3 length: 16 residues. With 0 bases clipped from V and 2 bases from J, the junction kept 7 bases outside the gene matches. Germline lookup yields CDR1 MNHNY and CDR2 SVGAGI (reference sequence). For the CDR3, the DNA is TGTGCCAGCAGTTACTCGGCTCGGGGGGTTACCTACGAGCAGTACTTC. Translation: CASSYSARGVTYEQYF.

The table lists this clone with a few counts. V usage is TRBV7-9 and J usage is TRBJ2-6, with a tentative D call TRBD1 (6 bases). Trimming left V 2 bases short and J 4 bases short, with 12 bases between. In germline, CDR1 is SEHNR, CDR2 FQNEAQ (reference sequence). This CDR3 is 16 amino acids long. CDR3 in DNA: TGTGCCAGCAGCTTACGGCAGGGGTCAGGGGCCAACGTCCTGACTTTC. This encodes CASSLRQGSGANVLTF.

The rearrangement joins TRBV5-1 to TRBJ2-1; the match to TRBD2 covers 12 bases. The J segment lost 10 bases and the V segment lost 4 bases, leaving 3 bases of the junction unmatched. This CDR3 spans 13 amino acids. Germline-derived CDR1 and CDR2 are SGHRS and YFSETQ. Written as DNA, the CDR3 is TGCGCCAGCAGCGGTACTAGCGGGAGGGAGCAGTTCTTC. It yields the protein CASSGTSGREQFF.

This clone was observed a handful of times. The V gene is TRBV5-1, the J gene TRBJ1-1, with a tentative D call TRBD1 (6 bases). V lost 0 bases and J 5 bases, leaving 14 bases between the germline ends. CDR1 is SGHRS, CDR2 YFSETQ, per germline. The CDR3 consists of 15 residues. The CDR3 bases are TGCGCCAGCAGCTTGGTTACAGGGAAGGGGACTGAAGCTTTCTTT. Translation: CASSLVTGKGTEAFF.

V and J are TRBV15 and TRBJ1-5; 11 nucleotides agree with TRBD1. J was trimmed by 5 bases and V by 3 bases; bases with no gene match: 0. The CDR3 is 14 residues long. Germline V gene data show CDR1 as LNHNV and CDR2 as YYDKDF (reference sequence). Written as DNA, the CDR3 is TGTGCCACCAGCAGGGGACAGGGGGATCAGCCCCAGCATTTT. It is translated as CATSRGQGDQPQHF. The full variable domain, in which reference TRBV15 and TRBJ1-5 provide the parts outside the CDR3, is DAMVIQNPRYQVTQFGKPVTLSCSQTLNHNVMYWYQQKSSQAPKLLFHYYDKDFNNEADTPDNFQSRRPNTSFCFLDIRSPGLGDTAMYLCATSRGQGDQPQHFGDGTRLSIL.

The chain links TRBV7-2 to TRBJ2-5, with a possible D match to TRBD1 (5 bases). The CDR3 covers 15 residues. Trimming left V 8 bases short and J 1 base short, with 17 bases between. The germline V gene has CDR1 SGHTA and CDR2 FQGNSA. For the CDR3, the DNA is TGTGCCAGCGTAAAGTCTCAGGGCCGCCAAGAGACCCAGTACTTC. Translated, it gives CASVKSQGRQETQYF.

This chain connects TRBV27 to TRBJ1-1; TRBD1 matches at 9 bases. The CDR3 is 18 amino acids. The ends lost 5 bases at V and 3 bases at J; junction bases unmatched: 16. Germline V CDR1 and CDR2: MNHEY, SMNVEV (reference sequence). The CDR3 protein is CASSRRINRGHGDTEAFF. The DNA for the CDR3 is TGTGCCAGCAGTCGGCGGATAAACAGGGGGCACGGGGACACTGAAGCTTTCTTT.

Worth noting for this clone: Additional DNA sequences in this sample encode the identical CDR3. The chain combines TRBV28 with TRBJ1-5; D gene uncertain. This CDR3 contains 13 residues. Germline assignment: CDR1 MDHEN and CDR2 SYDVKM. V dropped 5 bases and J dropped 2 bases, with 7 bases sitting between them. The CDR3 loop is CASSLDGNQPQHF. DNA for the CDR3: TGTGCCAGCAGTCTAGACGGCAATCAGCCCCAGCATTTT.

This rearrangement joins TRBV19 to TRBJ2-3; 7 positions agree with TRBD2. CDR3 length: 15 residues. Germline V gene data show CDR1 as LNHDA and CDR2 as SQIVND (reference sequence). The V and J ends lost 3 bases and 4 bases, in that order; junction bases with no gene match: 7. The DNA of the CDR3 is TGTGCCAGTAGTATGGTCGGGAGGATTGCAGATACGCAGTATTTT. Amino acids: CASSMVGRIADTQYF.

This clone occurred a few times. This CDR3 reads CASSLYPLAGEYTQYF. CDR3 in DNA: TGTGCCAGCAGCTTATACCCACTAGCGGGAGAATATACGCAGTATTTT. V and J are TRBV7-2 and TRBJ2-3; TRBD2 agrees at 11 bases. The J segment lost 7 bases and the V segment lost 2 bases, leaving 8 bases of the junction unmatched. The CDR3 loop spans 16 amino acids. Germline V CDR1 and CDR2: SGHTA, FQGNSA.

In this sample, this clone turned up a few times. The rearrangement uses TRBV7-9 and TRBJ2-3; 8 positions match TRBD2. The V gene end was trimmed by 4 bases and the J gene end by 6 bases; junction bases not matched to a gene: 12. CDR1 is SEHNR, CDR2 FQNEAQ, per germline (reference sequence). The CDR3 length is 16 residues. This CDR3 reads CASSSAGTRSSDTQYF. The CDR3 DNA sequence: TGTGCCAGCAGCTCTGCCGGGACTAGGAGCTCGGATACGCAGTATTTT.